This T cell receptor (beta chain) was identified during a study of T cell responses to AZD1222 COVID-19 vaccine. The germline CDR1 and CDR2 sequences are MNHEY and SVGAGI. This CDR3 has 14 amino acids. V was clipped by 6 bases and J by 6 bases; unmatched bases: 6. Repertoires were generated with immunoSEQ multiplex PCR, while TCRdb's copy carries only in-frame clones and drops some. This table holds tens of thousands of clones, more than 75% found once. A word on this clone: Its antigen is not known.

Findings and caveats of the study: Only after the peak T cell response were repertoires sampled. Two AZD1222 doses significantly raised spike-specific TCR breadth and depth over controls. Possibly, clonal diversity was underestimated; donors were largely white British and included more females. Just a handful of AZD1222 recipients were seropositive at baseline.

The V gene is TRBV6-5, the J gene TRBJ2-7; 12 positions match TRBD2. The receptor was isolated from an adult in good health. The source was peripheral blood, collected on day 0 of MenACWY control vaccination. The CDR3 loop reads CASSTSGRYSEQYF. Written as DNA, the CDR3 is TGTGCCAGCAGCACTAGCGGGAGGTACTCCGAGCAGTACTTC.